This record covers a single TCR beta chain. Its specificity is unknown. PCR involved 60 Vbeta and 13 Jbeta primers. The data were produced by immunoSEQ multiplex PCR, yet TCRdb's version contains in-frame clones alone and is incomplete. The sample carries 150,000 to 180,000 clones, 70% to 90% recorded once. The data stem from a study of cytomegalovirus exposure and HLA in healthy donors. Study-level findings and limits: A later analysis associated approximately 17,000 TCR beta sequences with HLA alleles at a 0.05 false discovery rate.

The sequence derives from a woman in her thirties or forties in good health and CMV-seropositive. Sequenced: PBMCs.

CDR3 DNA sequence: TGTGCCAGCAGCTCGACAGGGGGCCAGAACACTGAAGCTTTCTTT. Translation: CASSSTGGQNTEAFF. The V and J genes are TRBV7-3 and TRBJ1-1; 10 bases are a match to TRBD1. The CDR3 length is 15 residues. Per germline, CDR1 SGHTA and CDR2 FQGTGA. With 4 bases clipped from V and 1 base from J, the junction kept 3 bases outside the gene matches.